Below, 31 T cell receptor beta chains from the same sample are listed, as sequenced in a study of T-cell memory formation after mild COVID-19. Each CDR3 protein is one row after TCRdb ran MiXCR on the 5' RACE reads. The sample includes roughly 300,000 distinct CDR3 sequences, around 8% of them seen just once. Sequencing was performed on PBMCs or a T cell subset sorted from them (not recorded which). Every receptor here comes from a man in his late teens or twenties who had mild COVID-19 (a few samples of this study predate the infection). Cell type and time point are not known.

This clonotype was picked up a small number of times. The chain carries TRBV18 and TRBJ1-3; D gene unclear. The germline V gene encodes CDR1 KGHSH and CDR2 LQKENI. The CDR3 is made up of 16 amino acids. Trimming removed 0 bases at V and 0 bases at J, with 9 bases between. The CDR3 sequence: CASSPPGRISGNTIYF. DNA of the CDR3: TGTGCCAGCTCACCACCCGGAAGAATCTCTGGAAACACCATATATTTT.

In this sample, this clonotype turned up a few times. J is TRBJ1-2 and V is TRBV28, with D tentatively TRBD1 (6 bases). Germline lookup yields CDR1 MDHEN and CDR2 SYDVKM. V lost 7 bases, J lost 8 bases, and 14 bases lay in between. CDR3 length: 12 residues. CDR3 region: CASTATGGGYTF. Written as DNA, the CDR3 is TGTGCCAGCACCGCGACAGGAGGGGGCTACACCTTC.

This clonotype was observed many times. The rearrangement joins TRBV10-2 to TRBJ2-3; D is unclear. Per the germline V gene, CDR1 is WSHSY and CDR2 is SAAADI. Trimming cost V 0 bases and J 4 bases, with 5 bases left between them. The length of the CDR3 is 13 residues. CDR3 in DNA: TGCGCCAGCAGTGAGTCGTGGCCAGATACGCAGTATTTT. It specifies CASSESWPDTQYF.

This clonotype was detected a few times. V gene TRBV5-1 combines with J gene TRBJ1-2, with a possible D match to TRBD1 (6 bases). Between the trimmed V and J ends, which lost 3 bases and 0 bases, there was a span of 12 bases. Per germline, CDR1 SGHRS and CDR2 YFSETQ. The CDR3 is 15 amino acids. The CDR3 sequence: CASSSRGQTNYGYTF. CDR3 in DNA: TGCGCCAGCAGCTCGAGGGGACAAACTAACTATGGCTACACCTTC.

This clonotype was detected only a few times. V usage is TRBV5-1 and J usage is TRBJ2-5; possibly TRBD1 for D (7 bases). Germline values: CDR1 SGHRS, CDR2 YFSETQ. This CDR3 has 15 amino acids. V was cut by 1 base and J by 4 bases, with 14 bases left in between. The CDR3 here is CASSLTAQGGETQYF. CDR3 in DNA: TGCGCCAGCAGCTTGACGGCCCAGGGGGGAGAGACCCAGTACTTC.

The genes are TRBV20-1 and TRBJ2-1; tentatively, D is TRBD1 (5 bases). V was trimmed by 0 bases and J by 3 bases, leaving 9 bases between them. The CDR3 sequence is 14 residues long. Germline CDR1 is DFQATT and CDR2 is SNEGSKA (reference sequence). The chain's CDR3 is CSARDRVRYNEQFF. CDR3 coding DNA: TGCAGTGCTAGAGACAGGGTTCGCTACAATGAGCAGTTCTTC.

This clonotype was counted only a few times. This chain uses TRBV20-1 with TRBJ2-5; 9 bases are a match to TRBD2. V was clipped by 0 bases and J by 5 bases; unmatched bases: 10. Germline V gene sequence: CDR1 DFQATT, CDR2 SNEGSKA (reference sequence). This CDR3 spans 16 amino acids. CDR3 bases: TGCAGTGCTAGAGACGAAGGCGGGGGGGCGCGGGAGACCCAGTACTTC. It translates to CSARDEGGGARETQYF.

This clonotype was seen a few times. The genes are TRBV5-1 and TRBJ2-1; D is unresolved. Germline-derived CDR1 and CDR2 are SGHRS and YFSETQ. The ends were cut back, 5 bases at V and 4 bases at J, with 10 bases in the middle. There are 13 residues in the CDR3. The CDR3: CASSRGKYNEQFF. The CDR3 DNA reads as TGCGCCAGCAGTAGAGGAAAATACAATGAGCAGTTCTTC.

At least ten counts were recorded for this clonotype. V and J are TRBV2 and TRBJ2-2; D not certain. CDR3 length equals 14 residues. From germline, CDR1 is SNHLY and CDR2 FYNNEI. V dropped 7 bases and J dropped 4 bases, with 13 bases sitting between them. As DNA, the CDR3 is TGTGCCAGCACCCCCGGGCGCGGCACCGGGGAGCTGTTTTTT. Translation gives CASTPGRGTGELFF.

The genes are TRBV7-8 and TRBJ2-1, with D uncertain. Germline V gene lookup returns CDR1 SGHVS and CDR2 FQNEAQ. CDR3 size: 15 residues. V lost 2 bases and J 4 bases, leaving 12 bases between the germline ends. CDR3 nucleotides: TGTGCCAGCAGCTTAAGGGCGGAGACTTACAATGAGCAGTTCTTC. Amino acids: CASSLRAETYNEQFF.

This chain joins TRBV24-1 and TRBJ2-3; 8 bases line up with TRBD1. The junction had 2 bases not matched to a gene; V was cut back by 4 bases and J by 3 bases. The germline V gene encodes CDR1 KGHDR and CDR2 SFDVKD. There are 14 residues in the CDR3. The CDR3 DNA reads TGTGCCACCAGTGACCACAGGGGGACAGATACGCAGTATTTT. Translation gives CATSDHRGTDTQYF.

V usage is TRBV24-1 and J usage is TRBJ2-1; D might be TRBD2 (5 bases). V was shortened by 4 bases and J by 7 bases, with 13 bases between the two germline ends. The CDR3 covers 14 residues. Germline CDR1 is KGHDR and CDR2 is SFDVKD. In nucleotides, the CDR3 is TGTGCCACCAGTGAGGCAAATCGGGAAAATGAGCAGTTCTTC. Translated, it gives CATSEANRENEQFF.

This clonotype was detected only a few times. The J gene is TRBJ2-3, the V gene TRBV6-2 or TRBV6-3; TRBD2 might be the D (6 bases). This CDR3 region has 14 residues. Germline CDR1 MNHEY, CDR2 SVGEGT. V lost 7 bases and J lost 4, with 15 bases in between. As DNA, the CDR3 is TGTGCCAGCAAAGACGGAGGGCCTGCAGATACGCAGTATTTT. It translates to CASKDGGPADTQYF.

Turning to this clonotype: It may be a read error: a sequence one base away is much more abundant. The chain uses TRBV12-3 or TRBV12-4 and TRBJ2-7; maybe TRBD2 (6 bases). The CDR3 length is 13 residues. Here the CDR3 DNA reads TGTGCCAGCAGTTTCCGGGGGTCCTACGAGAAGTACGTC. This gives the protein CASSFRGSYEKYV.

This sequence joins TRBV5-1 and TRBJ2-1; D is perhaps TRBD2 (6 bases). The CDR3 has 13 amino acids. The germline gives CDR1 SGHRS, CDR2 YFSETQ. The V end lost 1 base, the J end lost 6 bases, and 8 bases lay between the germline ends. DNA of the CDR3: TGCGCCAGCAGCTTGACAGCGGGCAATGAGCAGTTCTTC. This sequence encodes CASSLTAGNEQFF.

The V call is TRBV12-3 or TRBV12-4, the J call TRBJ2-7, with a weak D call TRBD1 (6 bases). Trimming stripped 4 bases from V and 6 bases from J, with 13 bases between. The CDR3 spans 13 residues. CDR3 loop: CASSWGPGSEQYV. CDR3 nucleotides: TGTGCCAGCAGTTGGGGGCCAGGGTCCGAGCAGTACGTC.

The chain links TRBV10-2 to TRBJ1-5, with 9 positions matching TRBD1. V lost 8 bases and J lost 7; bases outside the gene matches: 9. Germline V gene lookup returns CDR1 WSHSY and CDR2 SAAADI. This CDR3 region has 14 residues. In DNA form, the CDR3 reads TGCGCCAGCTCAGATTGGACAGGGGAACAGCCCCAGCATTTT. Its protein is CASSDWTGEQPQHF.

This clonotype was counted many times. The chain is built from TRBV7-2 and TRBJ2-1; D gene ambiguous. The length of the CDR3 is 12 residues. V was shortened by 5 bases and J by 7 bases, with 9 bases between the two germline ends. Germline V gene sequence: CDR1 SGHTA, CDR2 FQGNSA. The CDR3 DNA follows: TGTGCCAGCAGCCTGAATGGGAATGAGCAGTTCTTC. Translated, it gives CASSLNGNEQFF.

This clonotype was seen only once. The chain has TRBV20-1 and TRBJ2-3; 10 bases map to TRBD2. Germline V CDR1 and CDR2: DFQATT, SNEGSKA (reference sequence). Trimming cost V 1 base and J 6 bases; bases outside gene matches: 4. The CDR3 is 14 amino acids. The CDR3 region is CSARGLAGVDTQYF. The CDR3 nucleotides are TGCAGTGCTAGAGGTCTAGCGGGAGTCGATACGCAGTATTTT.

This clonotype was seen a handful of times. The V gene is TRBV9, the J gene TRBJ2-3; no clear D gene. There are 14 residues in the CDR3. V lost 4 bases, J lost 1 base, and 10 bases lay in between. Germline CDR1 SGDLS, CDR2 YYNGEE. Here the CDR3 DNA reads TGTGCCAGCAGCCCAAGTGGGCGCACAGATACGCAGTATTTT. Translated, it gives CASSPSGRTDTQYF.

This clonotype was seen a handful of times. J is TRBJ2-5 and V is TRBV5-1, with TRBD2 matching 11 bases. Germline loops: CDR1 SGHRS, CDR2 YFSETQ. The CDR3 has 15 amino acids. V was pared by 4 bases and J by 2 bases, with 4 bases of the junction left unmatched. The CDR3 sequence is CASSTGTSGQETQYF. In DNA form, the CDR3 reads TGCGCCAGCAGCACGGGGACTAGCGGACAAGAGACCCAGTACTTC.

The chain carries TRBV4-3 and TRBJ1-2; D remains ambiguous. The CDR3 is 15 residues long. Trimming shortened V by 0 bases and J by 4 bases, and 12 bases separated the two germline ends. Germline CDR1 reads LGHNA; CDR2 reads YSLEER. This CDR3 is CASSQEVVSSYGYTF. For the CDR3, the DNA is TGCGCCAGCAGCCAAGAAGTAGTCAGCAGCTATGGCTACACCTTC.

This clonotype was picked up a small number of times. This chain connects TRBV19 to TRBJ1-5; D is possibly TRBD1 (5 bases). CDR1 and CDR2 (germline): LNHDA, SQIVND (reference sequence). This CDR3 has 15 residues. V was trimmed by 8 bases and J by 4 bases, leaving 18 bases between them. CDR3 loop: CASSLRSWGNQPQHF. In DNA form, the CDR3 reads TGTGCCAGTTCGCTTAGGTCCTGGGGGAATCAGCCCCAGCATTTT.

The sample holds a few counts of this clonotype. The genes are TRBV7-7 and TRBJ2-5; D is tentatively TRBD1 or TRBD2 (6 bases each). Germline V gene sequence: CDR1 SSHAT, CDR2 FNYEAQ (reference sequence). Trimming took off 5 bases at V and 0 bases at J, with 13 bases between the two ends. CDR3 size: 15 residues. For the CDR3, the DNA is TGTGCCAGCAGCCCCGGGGGCCCCTACCAAGAGACCCAGTACTTC. This encodes CASSPGGPYQETQYF.

Only a few counts were recorded for this clonotype. The chain recombines TRBV29-1 with TRBJ2-1; D is undetermined. The CDR3 consists of 18 residues. The germline gives CDR1 SQVTM, CDR2 ANQGSEA. V dropped 4 bases and J dropped 5 bases, with 27 bases sitting between them. The CDR3 nucleotides are TGCAGCGTTGCGGCCCTTGGCCCTTCTCGAGCCCCGGACAATGAGCAGTTCTTC. Translation gives CSVAALGPSRAPDNEQFF.

This chain joins TRBV5-1 and TRBJ1-2; D is possibly TRBD1 (6 bases). Germline loops: CDR1 SGHRS, CDR2 YFSETQ. The CDR3 extends over 15 amino acids. Trimming shortened V by 2 bases and J by 4 bases, and 15 bases separated the two germline ends. The CDR3 coding sequence is TGCGCCAGCAGCTTATATGGAGGGGGTTTCTATGGCTACACCTTC. Encoded protein: CASSLYGGGFYGYTF.

This clonotype was detected only a few times. V is TRBV7-9 and J is TRBJ2-5, with 7 nucleotides matching TRBD1. The V segment lost 3 bases and the J segment 7 bases; nucleotides outside the gene matches: 5. The CDR3 length is 13 residues. The germline gives CDR1 SEHNR, CDR2 FQNEAQ (reference sequence). The CDR3 spells CASSFEGAGTQYF. The DNA of the CDR3 is TGTGCCAGCAGCTTCGAGGGGGCGGGGACCCAGTACTTC.

This clonotype was counted at least ten times. The J gene is TRBJ1-6, the V gene TRBV27; no clear D gene. With 6 bases removed from V and 5 bases from J, the gap between germline ends came to 5 bases. The length of the CDR3 is 12 residues. Germline loops: CDR1 MNHEY, CDR2 SMNVEV (reference sequence). CDR3 region: CASSSNNSPLHF. The CDR3 DNA sequence: TGTGCCAGCAGCTCTAATAATTCACCCCTCCACTTT.

This clonotype was counted a few times. The chain employs TRBV9 and TRBJ2-7; the D gene could be TRBD1 or TRBD2 (5 bases each). Trimming removed 4 bases from V and 3 bases from J, with 11 bases in between. The V gene's germline CDR1 is SGDLS and CDR2 YYNGEE. CDR3 length: 13 residues. The CDR3 here is CASSRGRDYEQYF. CDR3 DNA: TGTGCCAGCAGCCGGGGCAGAGACTACGAGCAGTACTTC.

The V and J genes are TRBV18 and TRBJ1-3; D not certain. Trimming left V 2 bases short and J 4 bases short, with 12 bases between. Germline CDR1 and CDR2: KGHSH and LQKENI. The CDR3 is made up of 15 amino acids. The CDR3 sequence: CASSPISLRGNTIYF. As DNA, the CDR3 is TGTGCCAGCTCACCAATCAGCTTACGAGGAAACACCATATATTTT.

The V call is TRBV6-5, the J call TRBJ1-1; D is ambiguous. Germline loops: CDR1 MNHEY, CDR2 SVGAGI. Trimming took off 3 bases at V and 4 bases at J, with 12 bases between the two ends. The CDR3 runs to 14 residues. The CDR3 coding sequence is TGTGCCAGCAGTTATGGGCAGCTCATCACTGAAGCTTTCTTT. Translated, it gives CASSYGQLITEAFF.